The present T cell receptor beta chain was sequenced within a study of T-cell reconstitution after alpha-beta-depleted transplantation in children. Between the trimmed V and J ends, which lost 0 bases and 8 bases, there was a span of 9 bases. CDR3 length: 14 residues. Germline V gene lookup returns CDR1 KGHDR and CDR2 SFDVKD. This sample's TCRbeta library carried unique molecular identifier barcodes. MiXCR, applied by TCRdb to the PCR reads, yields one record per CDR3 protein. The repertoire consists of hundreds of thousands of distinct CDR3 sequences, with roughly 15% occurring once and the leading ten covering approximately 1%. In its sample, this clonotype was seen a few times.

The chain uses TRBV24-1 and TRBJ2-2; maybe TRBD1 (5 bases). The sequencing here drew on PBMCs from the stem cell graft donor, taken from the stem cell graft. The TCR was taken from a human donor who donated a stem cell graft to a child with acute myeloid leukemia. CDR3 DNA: TGTGCCACCAGTGATTTGGGCAGGGCTGGGGAGCTGTTTTTT. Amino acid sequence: CATSDLGRAGELFF.